The sequence of this TCR beta chain was determined in a study of cytomegalovirus exposure and HLA in healthy donors. About the study: Researchers found that 81% of about 400 genotyped donors fell within the Caucasian-associated ancestry cluster. Study-wide results and limits: Most of the CMV-associated TCR beta chains (in a later analysis) appeared to be HLA-restricted. Follow-up analysis later connected one missense variant in DCLRE1C with trimming of TCR beta V- and J-genes.

CDR1 and CDR2 from the germline V gene are SGHRS and YFSETQ. The junction had 9 bases not matched to a gene; V was cut back by 0 bases and J by 6 bases. This CDR3 is built from 16 residues. A multiplex PCR was run with 60 Vbeta primers and 13 Jbeta primers. The assay was immunoSEQ multiplex PCR, and TCRdb's table has in-frame clones only and misses some. This table has fewer than 200,000 clones, almost 75% appearing once. Unrecorded immune exposure was likely among donors, who were nominally healthy when sampled. A word on this clone: Antigen: not known.

The V gene is TRBV5-1, the J gene TRBJ2-1; 7 bases fit TRBD2. Sequencing input: PBMCs. The TCR originated in a woman aged 18-35 years in good health and CMV-seropositive. The CDR3 sequence: CASSLVYRGEGNEQFF. In DNA, the CDR3 is TGCGCCAGCAGCTTGGTATATCGGGGGGAAGGCAATGAGCAGTTCTTC.